A single sample is the source of the 17 T cell receptor beta chains below, sequenced in a study of T cell repertoires in cytomegalovirus infection. TCRdb itself ran the reads through MiXCR, one entry per CDR3 protein. The sample records 400,000 or so distinct CDR3 sequences, 15% to 20% being singletons. The specimen was PBMCs. These receptors were obtained from a human donor in good health (CMV status not recorded). Some clones in this sample may be carry-over from other donors' samples.

The chain uses TRBV9 and TRBJ2-7; 9 bases fit TRBD2. This CDR3 has 15 amino acids. Trimming at V came to 0 bases and at J to 3 bases, leaving 4 bases not matched to a gene. Germline CDR1 is SGDLS and CDR2 is YYNGEE. This CDR3 reads CASSVGASGIYEQYV. The CDR3 nucleotides are TGTGCCAGCAGCGTAGGGGCTAGCGGGATCTACGAGCAGTACGTC.

A note on this clonotype: The conserved phenylalanine or tryptophan normally closing the CDR3 is absent here, so this likely arose from a read error. The chain combines TRBV15 with TRBJ2-5; 12 positions match TRBD2. Per germline, CDR1 LNHNV and CDR2 YYDKDF (reference sequence). The CDR3 sequence is 15 residues long. The V and J ends lost 5 bases and 5 bases, in that order; junction bases with no gene match: 6. The CDR3 bases are TGTGCCACCAGCGGAAGACTAGCGGGAGTGGAGACCCAGTACGTC. Encoded protein: CATSGRLAGVETQYV.

The rearrangement uses TRBV20-1 and TRBJ2-7; D gene ambiguous. The CDR3 loop spans 12 amino acids. V shed 5 bases and J shed 6 bases, with 14 bases lying between them. In germline, CDR1 is DFQATT, CDR2 SNEGSKA (reference sequence). The CDR3 loop is CSASQYVGEQYF. The DNA of the CDR3 is TGCAGTGCTTCTCAATATGTGGGCGAGCAGTACTTC.

In this sample, this clonotype turned up a few times. V gene TRBV5-1 combines with J gene TRBJ2-1, with 10 positions matching TRBD2. Germline V gene data show CDR1 as SGHRS and CDR2 as YFSETQ. V was clipped by 4 bases and J by 7 bases; unmatched bases: 5. The CDR3 is 14 residues long. The CDR3 bases are TGCGCCAGCAGCCTAGCGGGAGCCGCGAATGAGCAGTTCTTC. It codes for CASSLAGAANEQFF.

The chain has TRBV7-2 and TRBJ1-4; D gene uncertain. Between the trimmed V and J ends, which lost 4 bases and 7 bases, there was a span of 16 bases. The germline gives CDR1 SGHTA, CDR2 FQGNSA. The CDR3 runs 15 residues. The DNA of the CDR3 is TGTGCCAGCAGCTCAGACGGGTCAGGCGGTGAAAAACTGTTTTTT. Protein: CASSSDGSGGEKLFF.

This clonotype was observed many times. The chain has TRBV19 and TRBJ2-4, with D perhaps TRBD1 (8 bases). In germline, CDR1 is LNHDA, CDR2 SQIVND (reference sequence). The CDR3 is 13 residues long. Trimming cost V 6 bases and J 6 bases, with 12 bases left between them. The CDR3 DNA is TGTGCCAGTAGACAGGGGGGGAGAAACATTCAGTACTTC. Translation: CASRQGGRNIQYF.

This clonotype turned up a few times. J is TRBJ1-4 and V is TRBV5-6; TRBD1 matches 9 bases. CDR1 and CDR2 from the germline V gene are SGHDT and YYEEEE. V trimming: 4 bases; J trimming: 5 bases; junction bases outside the gene matches: 9. The CDR3 totals 16 residues. The CDR3 bases are TGTGCCAGCAGCAAACACCACGGGACAGGGAATGAAAAACTGTTTTTT. Amino acid sequence: CASSKHHGTGNEKLFF. The full variable domain, with the rest looked up from reference TRBV5-6 and TRBJ1-4, is DAGVTQSPTHLIKTRGQQVTLRCSPKSGHDTVSWYQQALGQGPQFIFQYYEEEERQRGNFPDRFSGHQFPNYSSELNVNALLLGDSALYLCASSKHHGTGNEKLFFGSGTQLSVL.

This clonotype was counted ten times or more. The chain employs TRBV7-9 and TRBJ1-2, with D unclear. V was shortened by 1 base and J by 5 bases, with 11 bases between the two germline ends. Germline loops: CDR1 SEHNR, CDR2 FQNEAQ (reference sequence). The CDR3 runs 14 residues. CDR3 DNA: TGTGCCAGCAGCTTAGGATCGACCACATATGGCTACACCTTC. It yields the protein CASSLGSTTYGYTF.

This clonotype appeared many times. The chain carries TRBV7-2 and TRBJ1-1; 10 nucleotides agree with TRBD1. The CDR3 has 14 amino acids. Germline CDR1 and CDR2: SGHTA and FQGNSA. V lost 5 bases, J lost 10 bases, and 10 bases stayed unmatched. The CDR3 region is CASSLRQGAPVAFF. The CDR3 bases are TGTGCCAGCAGCCTCCGACAGGGGGCGCCGGTAGCTTTCTTT.

This rearrangement joins TRBV7-2 to TRBJ2-5, with 9 nucleotides matching TRBD2. The CDR3 is 15 amino acids. Trimming at V came to 4 bases and at J to 5 bases, leaving 8 bases not matched to a gene. Germline CDR1 reads SGHTA; CDR2 reads FQGNSA. The DNA for the CDR3 is TGTGCCAGCAGCTACAGCGGGGGGCGGGAGGAGACCCAGTACTTC. Translated: CASSYSGGREETQYF.

The V and J genes are TRBV6-5 and TRBJ1-4, with TRBD1 as a possible D gene (6 bases). The germline V and J ends were trimmed by 6 bases and 2 bases, with 10 bases remaining between them. CDR1 MNHEY and CDR2 SVGAGI come from the germline V gene. This CDR3 comprises 14 residues. The CDR3 DNA reads as TGTGCCAGCAGCTCAGGGGTTACTAATGAAAAACTGTTTTTT. This encodes CASSSGVTNEKLFF.

This clonotype was counted many times. This sequence joins TRBV7-6 and TRBJ2-1; 7 nucleotides agree with TRBD1. CDR3 size: 13 residues. The V segment lost 1 base and the J segment 8 bases; nucleotides outside the gene matches: 2. Germline-derived CDR1 and CDR2 are SGHVS and FNYEAQ. The DNA for the CDR3 is TGTGCCAGCAGCTTAGGACAGGGCGATGAGCAGTTCTTC. Protein sequence: CASSLGQGDEQFF.

This clonotype was seen ten or more times. The rearrangement joins TRBV7-2 to TRBJ2-3, with D tentatively TRBD1 or TRBD2 (5 bases each). The V gene lost 4 bases and the J gene lost 8 bases, with 19 bases spanning the gap. Germline CDR1 is SGHTA and CDR2 is FQGNSA. The CDR3 covers 15 residues. The CDR3 loop is CASSSTGQAGGTQYF. CDR3 DNA: TGTGCCAGCAGCTCGACGGGGCAGGCCGGTGGTACGCAGTATTTT. The full variable domain, with the rest looked up from reference TRBV7-2 and TRBJ2-3, is GAGVSQSPSNKVTEKGKDVELRCDPISGHTALYWYRQSLGQGLEFLIYFQGNSAPDKSGLPSDRFSAERTGGSVSTLTIQRTQQEDSAVYLCASSSTGQAGGTQYFGPGTRLTVL.

Regarding this clonotype: One end of the junction does not line up with germline, which may come from a read error. The chain links TRBV12-3 or TRBV12-4 to TRBJ1-1, with 11 nucleotides matching TRBD1. The CDR3 extends over 14 amino acids. The CDR3 coding sequence is TGTTCCAGCACCCGGGACAGGGGGTTCGCGGAAGCTTTCTTT. Its translation is CSSTRDRGFAEAFF.

This clonotype has at least ten counts. The chain links TRBV6-2 or TRBV6-3 to TRBJ2-1; no clear D gene. The CDR3 runs to 13 residues. Germline CDR1 MNHEY, CDR2 SVGEGT. V was shortened by 5 bases and J by 6 bases, with 11 bases between the two germline ends. The CDR3 is CASSPTPSNEQFF. CDR3 coding DNA: TGTGCCAGCAGTCCGACTCCCTCCAATGAGCAGTTCTTC.

This clonotype was recorded at least ten times. The rearrangement uses TRBV7-2 and TRBJ1-2; no clear D. There are 15 residues in the CDR3. V dropped 1 base and J dropped 2 bases, with 11 bases sitting between them. The V gene's germline CDR1 is SGHTA and CDR2 FQGNSA. The DNA for the CDR3 is TGTGCCAGCAGCTTAGTTGGATCGACAAACTATGGCTACACCTTC. It codes for CASSLVGSTNYGYTF.

This rearrangement joins TRBV2 to TRBJ2-3, with TRBD1 matching over 7 bases. The CDR3 has 16 amino acids. The V gene end was trimmed by 4 bases and the J gene end by 2 bases; junction bases not matched to a gene: 9. Germline V CDR1 and CDR2: SNHLY, FYNNEI. CDR3 loop: CASSGRDSGYTDTQYF. Here the CDR3 DNA reads TGTGCCAGCAGTGGCCGGGACAGCGGATACACAGATACGCAGTATTTT.